The 12 T cell receptor beta chains below come from one sample, sequenced in a study of regulatory T cells in long-lasting Graves disease (dated by TCRdb to about 2021). Read against the paper, the sample's time point label means: persistent/refractory GD, antithyroid drugs over 5 years with positive TRAb. For both TCR sequencing and RNA sequencing, RNA was extracted from PBMCs using TRIzol. Library creation used multiplex PCR. The sequencer was an Illumina HiSeq 4000. TCR beta libraries were built with iRepertoire HTBI primers and Arm-PCR amplification of CDR3 regions. TCRdb reanalyzed the raw reads on its own, using fastp at Q25 for trimming and MiXCR for clone calling, and kept in-frame beta chains. Rows merge per CDR3 protein into single entries with the most common DNA and genes. This sample has 500,000 to 800,000 distinct CDR3 sequences in its table, and 30% of those were observed once. The ten biggest clones cover 40% to 55% of the sample.

This sample comprised peripheral blood mononuclear cells (PBMCs), obtained when the disease was refractory, from a patient treated with antithyroid drugs. These receptors came from a female donor with Graves disease.

The sample holds many counts of this clonotype. The genes are TRBV27 and TRBJ2-5; 7 nucleotides line up with TRBD1. V trimming: 5 bases; J trimming: 5 bases; junction bases outside the gene matches: 11. Germline V gene data show CDR1 as MNHEY and CDR2 as SMNVEV (reference sequence). CDR3 size: 15 residues. The CDR3 spells CASSPLGRGYETQYF. The CDR3 coding sequence is TGTGCCAGCAGTCCCTTGGGCAGGGGGTACGAGACCCAGTACTTC.

This clonotype appeared a few times. The rearrangement uses TRBV11-2 and TRBJ2-7; D possibly matches TRBD1 or TRBD2 (5 bases each). This CDR3 is 14 amino acids long. Germline assignment: CDR1 SGHAT and CDR2 FQNNGV. V lost 7 bases and J 3 bases, leaving 16 bases between the germline ends. CDR3 residues: CASTPSGPNYEQYF. The DNA of the CDR3 is TGTGCCAGCACCCCTTCGGGACCTAACTACGAGCAGTACTTC.

This clonotype was detected only a few times. The chain joins TRBV7-9 to TRBJ1-6; 7 nucleotides match TRBD1. CDR1 is SEHNR, CDR2 FQNEAQ, per germline (reference sequence). CDR3 size: 15 residues. Trimming took 5 bases from V and 14 from J; bases not matched to a gene: 15. CDR3 DNA: TGTGCCAGCAGCAAACCGGGACAGCCGAATTTAACCCTCCACTTT. Amino acids: CASSKPGQPNLTLHF.

This sequence joins TRBV5-1 and TRBJ2-4; 9 nucleotides line up with TRBD2. The last part of the DNA fits TRBJ2-1 better; the J call may be wrong. The CDR3 is made up of 16 amino acids. Germline CDR1 is SGHRS and CDR2 is YFSETQ. This CDR3 reads CASSSTGTSSTNEQFF. Here the CDR3 DNA reads TGCGCCAGCAGCTCGACCGGGACTAGCAGCACGAATGAGCAGTTCTTC.

V gene TRBV2 combines with J gene TRBJ2-3; 8 bases are shared with TRBD2. The ends lost 4 bases at V and 0 bases at J; junction bases unmatched: 3. Germline loops: CDR1 SNHLY, CDR2 FYNNEI. CDR3 length: 15 amino acids. CDR3 residues: CASSVLAGSTDTQYF. CDR3 DNA: TGTGCCAGCAGTGTGTTAGCGGGAAGCACAGATACGCAGTATTTT.

This clonotype has only a few counts. The genes are TRBV28 and TRBJ1-1; D is unclear. The CDR3 is 11 residues long. Germline assignment: CDR1 MDHEN and CDR2 SYDVKM. V was cut by 7 bases and J by 3 bases, with 6 bases left in between. Here the CDR3 DNA reads TGTGCCAGCATATCCGACACTGAAGCTTTCTTT. Its translation: CASISDTEAFF.

V is TRBV28 and J is TRBJ1-2; tentatively, D is TRBD1 (6 bases). V was trimmed by 2 bases and J by 2 bases, leaving 12 bases between them. Germline loops: CDR1 MDHEN, CDR2 SYDVKM. This CDR3 is 15 amino acids long. The DNA for the CDR3 is TGTGCCAGCAGTTTACCGGGACACCTGAACTATGGCTACACCTTC. As protein: CASSLPGHLNYGYTF.

V is TRBV6-1 and J is TRBJ2-7; no clear D gene. There are 13 residues in the CDR3. CDR1 is MNHNS, CDR2 SASEGT, per germline. Trimming removed 5 bases from V and 4 bases from J, with 12 bases in between. The chain's CDR3 is CASSNQDGYEQYF. The CDR3 DNA reads as TGTGCCAGCAGTAACCAGGACGGTTACGAGCAGTACTTC.

Only a few counts were recorded for this clonotype. The V and J genes are TRBV9 and TRBJ2-2; TRBD2 matches at 10 bases. Germline V gene sequence: CDR1 SGDLS, CDR2 YYNGEE. The CDR3 length is 15 residues. The V gene end was trimmed by 2 bases and the J gene end by 7 bases; junction bases not matched to a gene: 5. The CDR3 DNA sequence: TGTGCCAGCAGCGTTACTAGCGGGGAAAACGGGGAGCTGTTTTTT. It yields the protein CASSVTSGENGELFF.

The chain carries TRBV27 and TRBJ2-7; tentatively, D is TRBD2 (5 bases). The V gene's germline CDR1 is MNHEY and CDR2 SMNVEV (reference sequence). The CDR3 contains 13 residues. The V and J ends lost 3 bases and 2 bases respectively, with 8 bases between them. Here the CDR3 DNA reads TGTGCCAGCAGTTTCGACGGGGCCTACGAGCAGTACTTC. This gives the protein CASSFDGAYEQYF.

In this sample, this clonotype turned up many times. The rearrangement links TRBV20-1 to TRBJ2-5; D gene uncertain. In germline, CDR1 is DFQATT, CDR2 SNEGSKA (reference sequence). CDR3 length: 14 amino acids. Trimming took off 3 bases at V and 0 bases at J, with 11 bases between the two ends. CDR3: CSARSRRYQETQYF. As DNA, the CDR3 is TGCAGTGCTAGGTCTAGGCGATACCAAGAGACCCAGTACTTC.

V is TRBV28 and J is TRBJ2-2, with 10 bases identical to TRBD2. The CDR3 extends over 15 amino acids. The trim removed 2 bases at V and 7 bases at J, leaving 4 bases unmatched. Germline lookup yields CDR1 MDHEN and CDR2 SYDVKM. CDR3 sequence (DNA): TGTGCCAGCAGTTTAGTAGCGGGAGGCCTCGGGGAGCTGTTTTTT. It encodes CASSLVAGGLGELFF.